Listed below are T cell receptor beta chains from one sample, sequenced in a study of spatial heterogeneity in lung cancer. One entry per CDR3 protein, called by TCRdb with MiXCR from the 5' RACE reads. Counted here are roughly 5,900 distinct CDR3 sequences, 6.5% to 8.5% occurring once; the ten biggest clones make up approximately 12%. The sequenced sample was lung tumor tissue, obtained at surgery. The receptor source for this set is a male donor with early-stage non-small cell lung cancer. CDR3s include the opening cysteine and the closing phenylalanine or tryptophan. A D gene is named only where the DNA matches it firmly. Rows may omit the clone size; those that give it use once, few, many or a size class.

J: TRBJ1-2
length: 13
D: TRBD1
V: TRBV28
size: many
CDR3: CASRGDRGRGYTF
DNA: TGTGCCAGCAGAGGGGACAGGGGTCGTGGCTACACCTTC

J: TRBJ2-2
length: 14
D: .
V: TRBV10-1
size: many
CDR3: CAVPATGAPGELFF
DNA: TGCGCCGTCCCGGCCACCGGGGCGCCCGGGGAGCTGTTTTTT

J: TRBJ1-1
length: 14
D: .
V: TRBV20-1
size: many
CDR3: CSARDRLRNTEAFF
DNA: TGCAGTGCTAGAGACCGCTTAAGGAACACTGAAGCTTTCTTT

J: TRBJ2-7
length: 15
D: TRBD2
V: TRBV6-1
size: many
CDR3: CASRQQRGGTYEQYF
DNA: TGTGCCAGCAGGCAGCAGCGGGGGGGAACCTACGAGCAGTACTTC

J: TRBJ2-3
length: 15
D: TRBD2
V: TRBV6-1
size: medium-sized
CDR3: CASSELAGGPDTQYF
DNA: TGTGCCAGCAGTGAACTAGCGGGGGGGCCAGATACGCAGTATTTT

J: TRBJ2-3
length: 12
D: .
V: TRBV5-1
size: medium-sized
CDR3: CASSPDGDTQYF
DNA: TGCGCCAGCAGCCCGGACGGAGATACGCAGTATTTT

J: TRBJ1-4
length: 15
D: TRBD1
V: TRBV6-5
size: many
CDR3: CASSTGTGGNEKLFF
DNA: TGTGCCAGCAGCACGGGGACAGGGGGGAATGAAAAACTGTTTTTT

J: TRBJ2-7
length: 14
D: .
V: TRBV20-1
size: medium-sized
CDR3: CSARDARVFYEQYF
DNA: TGCAGTGCTAGAGATGCCAGGGTGTTCTACGAGCAGTACTTC

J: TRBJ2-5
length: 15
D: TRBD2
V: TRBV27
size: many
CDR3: CASSLTSGGRETQYF
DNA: TGTGCCAGCAGTTTGACTAGCGGGGGTCGGGAGACCCAGTACTTC

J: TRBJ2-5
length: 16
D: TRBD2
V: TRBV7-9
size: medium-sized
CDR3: CASSLDSGGAGETQYF
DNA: TGTGCCAGCAGCTTGGATAGCGGGGGGGCCGGCGAGACCCAGTACTTC

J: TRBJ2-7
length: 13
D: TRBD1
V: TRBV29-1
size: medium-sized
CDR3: CSVVKGTGHEQYF
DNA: TGCAGCGTTGTTAAAGGGACAGGGCACGAGCAGTACTTC

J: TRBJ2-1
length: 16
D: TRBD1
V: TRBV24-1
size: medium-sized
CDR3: CATSDLGAGQGNEQFF
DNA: TGTGCCACCAGTGATTTAGGGGCGGGACAGGGCAATGAGCAGTTCTTC

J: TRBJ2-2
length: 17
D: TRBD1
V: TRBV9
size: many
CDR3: CASSFLPGQGDTGELFF
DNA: TGTGCCAGCAGCTTCTTGCCGGGACAGGGTGACACCGGGGAGCTGTTTTTT

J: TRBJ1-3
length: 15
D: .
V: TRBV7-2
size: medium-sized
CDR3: CASSLVYDSGNTIYF
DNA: TGTGCCAGCAGCTTAGTATACGACTCTGGAAACACCATATATTTT

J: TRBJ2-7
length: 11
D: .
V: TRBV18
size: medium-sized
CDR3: CASSSEHLQYF
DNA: TGTGCCAGCTCATCCGAACATCTGCAGTACTTC

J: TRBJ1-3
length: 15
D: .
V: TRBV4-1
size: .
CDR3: CASSHNTGSGNTIYF
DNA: TGCGCCAGCAGCCACAATACAGGCTCTGGAAACACCATATATTTT

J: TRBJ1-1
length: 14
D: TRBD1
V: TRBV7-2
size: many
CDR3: CASSLDRGGTEAFF
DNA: TGTGCCAGCAGCTTAGACAGGGGAGGCACTGAAGCTTTCTTT

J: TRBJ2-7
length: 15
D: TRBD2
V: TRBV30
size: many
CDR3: CAWRGMGLTRREQYF
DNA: TGTGCCTGGAGAGGGATGGGACTAACCCGACGGGAGCAGTACTTC

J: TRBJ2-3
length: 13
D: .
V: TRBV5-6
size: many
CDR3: CASSFGGMDTQYF
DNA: TGTGCCAGCAGCTTCGGGGGAATGGATACGCAGTATTTT

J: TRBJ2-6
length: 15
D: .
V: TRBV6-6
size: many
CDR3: CASSYRGSGANVLTF
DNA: TGTGCCAGCAGTTACCGGGGGTCTGGGGCCAACGTCCTGACTTTC

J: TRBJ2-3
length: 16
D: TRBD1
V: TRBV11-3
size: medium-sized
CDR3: CASSLGRGSGTDTQYF
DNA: TGTGCCAGCAGCTTGGGCAGGGGGAGCGGCACAGATACGCAGTATTTT

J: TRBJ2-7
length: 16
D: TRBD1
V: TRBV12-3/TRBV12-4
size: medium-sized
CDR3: CASRRQGQAASYEQYF
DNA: TGTGCCAGCAGGCGACAGGGGCAGGCTGCCTCCTACGAGCAGTACTTC

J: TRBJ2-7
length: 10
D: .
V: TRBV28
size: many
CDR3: CASSGHEQYF
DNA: TGTGCCAGCAGTGGACACGAGCAGTACTTC

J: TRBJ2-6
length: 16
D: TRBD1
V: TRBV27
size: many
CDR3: CASSITGVSGANVLTF
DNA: TGTGCCAGCAGCATCACAGGGGTCTCTGGGGCCAACGTCCTGACTTTC

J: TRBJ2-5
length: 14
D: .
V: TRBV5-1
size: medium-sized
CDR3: CASSLNSRQETQYF
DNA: TGCGCCAGCAGCTTGAACTCCAGACAAGAGACCCAGTACTTC

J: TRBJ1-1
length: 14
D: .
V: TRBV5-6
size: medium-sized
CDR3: CASSLLGMNTEAFF
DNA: TGTGCCAGCAGCTTGCTGGGGATGAACACTGAAGCTTTCTTT

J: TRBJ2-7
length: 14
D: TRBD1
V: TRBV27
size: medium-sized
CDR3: CASSPSTGVYEQYF
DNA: TGTGCCAGCAGTCCCTCGACAGGGGTCTACGAGCAGTACTTC

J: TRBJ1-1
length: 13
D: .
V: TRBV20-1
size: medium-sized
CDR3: CSARTGGITEAFF
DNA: TGCAGTGCTAGGACTGGGGGGATCACTGAAGCTTTCTTT

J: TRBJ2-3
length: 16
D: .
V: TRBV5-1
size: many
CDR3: CASSWGRTAPTDTQYF
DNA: TGCGCCAGCAGCTGGGGGAGGACAGCCCCCACAGATACGCAGTATTTT

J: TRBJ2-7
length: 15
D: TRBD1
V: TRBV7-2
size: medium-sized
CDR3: CASSAGTGGKYEQYF
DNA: TGTGCCAGCAGCGCAGGGACAGGGGGCAAGTACGAGCAGTACTTC

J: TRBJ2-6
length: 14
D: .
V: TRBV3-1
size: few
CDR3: CASSPYRGANVLTF
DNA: TGTGCCAGCAGCCCCTACCGTGGGGCCAACGTCCTGACTTTC

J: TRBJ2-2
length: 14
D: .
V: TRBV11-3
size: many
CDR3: CASSPRLNTGELFF
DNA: TGTGCCAGCAGCCCGCGACTGAACACCGGGGAGCTGTTTTTT

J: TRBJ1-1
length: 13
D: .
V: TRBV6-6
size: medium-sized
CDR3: CASGIGTNTEAFF
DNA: TGTGCCAGCGGTATTGGCACGAACACTGAAGCTTTCTTT

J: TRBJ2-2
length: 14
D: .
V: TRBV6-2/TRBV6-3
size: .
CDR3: CASSYWEDTGELFF
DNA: TGTGCCAGCAGTTACTGGGAGGACACCGGGGAGCTGTTTTTT

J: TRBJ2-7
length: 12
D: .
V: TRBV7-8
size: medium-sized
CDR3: CASSLNREKQYF
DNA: TGTGCCAGCAGCTTAAACAGGGAAAAGCAGTACTTC

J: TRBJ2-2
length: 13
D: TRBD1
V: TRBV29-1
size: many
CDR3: CSVEEGTVGELFF
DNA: TGCAGCGTTGAAGAGGGGACAGTTGGGGAGCTGTTTTTT

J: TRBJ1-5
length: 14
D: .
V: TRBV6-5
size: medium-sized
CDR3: CASSLRGSDQPQHF
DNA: TGTGCCAGCAGTCTCAGGGGTAGCGATCAGCCCCAGCATTTT

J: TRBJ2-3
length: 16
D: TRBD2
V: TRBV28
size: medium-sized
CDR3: CASSYLSGSGADTQYF
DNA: TGTGCCAGCAGTTACCTTAGCGGGAGTGGAGCAGATACGCAGTATTTT

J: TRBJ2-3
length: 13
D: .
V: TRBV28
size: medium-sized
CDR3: CASSFSSTDTQYF
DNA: TGTGCCAGCAGTTTCTCTAGCACAGATACGCAGTATTTT

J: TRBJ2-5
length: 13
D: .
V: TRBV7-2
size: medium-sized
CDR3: CASSLGPVETQYF
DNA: TGTGCCAGCAGCTTAGGGCCAGTTGAGACCCAGTACTTC

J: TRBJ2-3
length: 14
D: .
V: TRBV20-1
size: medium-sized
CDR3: CSASGPPGTDTQYF
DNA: TGCAGTGCTAGCGGACCGCCGGGGACAGATACGCAGTATTTT

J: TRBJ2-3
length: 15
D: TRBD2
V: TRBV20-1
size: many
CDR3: CSAREASGKADTQYF
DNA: TGCAGTGCTAGAGAGGCTAGCGGGAAGGCAGATACGCAGTATTTT

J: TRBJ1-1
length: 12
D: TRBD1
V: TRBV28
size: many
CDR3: CASIVRGEGAFF
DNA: TGTGCCAGCATTGTCAGGGGGGAGGGAGCTTTCTTT

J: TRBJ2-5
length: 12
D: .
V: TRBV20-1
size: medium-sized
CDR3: CSASDSRETQYF
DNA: TGCAGTGCTAGCGACTCGAGAGAGACCCAGTACTTC

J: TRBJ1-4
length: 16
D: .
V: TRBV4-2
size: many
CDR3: CASSQRARPVTEKLFF
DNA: TGTGCCAGCAGCCAAAGGGCCCGACCCGTGACTGAAAAACTGTTTTTT

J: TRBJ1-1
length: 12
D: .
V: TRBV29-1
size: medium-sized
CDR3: CSVKPQGFEAFF
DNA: TGCAGCGTAAAGCCACAGGGCTTTGAAGCTTTCTTT

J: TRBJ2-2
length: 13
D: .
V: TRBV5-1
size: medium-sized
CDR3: CASSRDVTGELFF
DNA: TGCGCCAGCAGTCGGGACGTAACCGGGGAGCTGTTTTTT

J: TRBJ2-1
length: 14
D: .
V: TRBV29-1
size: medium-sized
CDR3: CSALIGAAYNEQFF
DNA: TGCAGCGCTTTGATAGGTGCAGCCTACAATGAGCAGTTCTTC

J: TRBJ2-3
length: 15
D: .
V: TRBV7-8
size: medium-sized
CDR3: CASSHTAMGPDTQYF
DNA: TGTGCCAGCAGCCATACGGCGATGGGCCCAGATACGCAGTATTTT

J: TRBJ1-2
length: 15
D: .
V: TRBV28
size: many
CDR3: CAITSERRSGYGYTF
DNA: TGTGCCATCACATCAGAGAGACGGTCTGGCTATGGCTACACCTTC

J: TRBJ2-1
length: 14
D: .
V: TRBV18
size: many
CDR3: CASSRGDIYNEQFF
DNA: TGTGCCAGCTCCCGAGGGGACATCTACAATGAGCAGTTCTTC

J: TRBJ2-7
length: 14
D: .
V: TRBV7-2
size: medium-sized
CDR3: CASSFRQGGYEQYF
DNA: TGTGCCAGCAGCTTCCGTCAGGGCGGGTACGAGCAGTACTTC